This entry is about one T cell receptor beta chain. Its antigen is still unknown. The data are from a study of response to subunit inactivated influenza vaccine. TCRdb re-called the RT-PCR reads with MiXCR, one entry per CDR3 protein. This sample yields about 650,000 distinct CDR3 sequences, of which 12% to 15% are seen a single time; 7.5% to 9% belongs to the top ten. The J segment lost 4 bases and the V segment lost 0 bases, leaving 19 bases of the junction unmatched. Germline assignment: CDR1 DFQATT and CDR2 SNEGSKA (reference sequence). This CDR3 comprises 21 residues. The study's findings and limits: The authors suggested that every seasonal influenza vaccination recruits few new T cells.

V gene TRBV20-1 combines with J gene TRBJ2-1; 12 nucleotides match TRBD2. The sequence was obtained from a man in his fifties or sixties who received an inactivated influenza vaccine. This specimen consisted of PBMCs from blood, obtained 14 to 15 days before vaccination. The CDR3 protein is CSARDRGLAGKHGIIYNEQFF. DNA of the CDR3: TGCAGTGCTAGAGATCGAGGACTAGCGGGGAAACACGGGATTATTTACAATGAGCAGTTCTTC.